The rows below give T cell receptor beta chains drawn from one sample of a study of CD8 T cells in Susac syndrome. MiXCR, run by TCRdb on the immunoSEQ multiplex PCR reads, gives a single entry per CDR3 protein. The data contain tens of thousands of distinct CDR3 sequences, roughly 95% of them singletons. What was sequenced was CD8+ T cells from PBMCs. These receptor sequences come from a human donor with Susac syndrome. CDR3s include the opening cysteine and the closing phenylalanine or tryptophan. The order of the fields is clone size, CDR3 length, V gene, J gene, CDR3 protein. Clone size appears in some rows only: once, few, many, or a class for an expanded clone.

size: -; length: 14; V: TRBV5-1; J: TRBJ2-5; CDR3: CASSSSLGGETQYF
size: once; length: 14; V: TRBV27; J: TRBJ1-1; CDR3: CASSLGQQNTEAFF
size: -; length: 15; V: TRBV7-2; J: TRBJ2-7; CDR3: CASSWTIAGSYEQYF
size: -; length: 16; V: TRBV27; J: TRBJ2-6; CDR3: CASSLYRASGANVLTF
size: -; length: 15; V: TRBV7-9; J: TRBJ1-2; CDR3: CASSLDRPGTYGYTF
size: -; length: 16; V: TRBV9; J: TRBJ2-1; CDR3: CASSVSGTGTQNEQFF
size: -; length: 12; V: TRBV12-3/TRBV12-4; J: TRBJ2-7; CDR3: CASRIRDSPKYF
size: -; length: 13; V: TRBV2; J: TRBJ2-1; CDR3: CASSGGGPNEQFF
size: -; length: 14; V: TRBV14; J: TRBJ1-1; CDR3: CASSLEGWDTEAFF
size: -; length: 13; V: TRBV9; J: TRBJ1-2; CDR3: CATDGHLFYGYTF
size: -; length: 14; V: TRBV28; J: TRBJ2-1; CDR3: CASIRGLSYNEQFF
size: -; length: 17; V: TRBV27; J: TRBJ2-1; CDR3: CASSASTGPRSVNEQFF
size: -; length: 15; V: TRBV3-1; J: TRBJ2-1; CDR3: CASRTGNSPLNEQFF
size: -; length: 15; V: TRBV3-1; J: TRBJ2-5; CDR3: CASSQAQDWSETQYF
size: few; length: 14; V: TRBV14; J: TRBJ2-7; CDR3: CASSQGTGAYEQYF
size: -; length: 16; V: TRBV7-2; J: TRBJ2-1; CDR3: CASSFSRAPEYNEQFF
size: -; length: 10; V: TRBV9; J: TRBJ1-2; CDR3: CASSPGRWTF
size: -; length: 15; V: TRBV6-1; J: TRBJ1-5; CDR3: CASRWTGDSNQPQHF